This entry concerns a single T cell receptor beta chain. Its antigen is not known. This record belongs to a study of cytomegalovirus exposure and HLA in healthy donors. Vbeta (60) and Jbeta (13) primers were used in the PCR. Measured with immunoSEQ multiplex PCR; TCRdb has only the in-frame clones, and not every one. The sample shows around 130,000 clones, and 1.5% to 1.7% sits with its ten largest clones. Germline V lookup: CDR1 SGHTS, CDR2 YDEGEE. V was cut by 0 bases and J by 0 bases, with 11 bases left in between. This CDR3 is built from 16 residues. Study-wide points: A reported reduction in N-insertions relative to the roughly 700-donor mean was seen in an Asian-associated ancestry cluster in a later analysis. HLA allele associations emerged for under 20,000 TCR beta sequences in a later analysis, at 0.05 false discovery rate.

The sequencing input was PBMCs. The chain couples TRBV5-8 to TRBJ2-3; tentative D call: TRBD2 (5 bases). The source of this sequence is a woman in her thirties or forties in good health and CMV-seronegative. The CDR3 region is CASSLGPSYSTDTQYF. CDR3 in DNA: TGTGCCAGCAGCTTGGGTCCTAGCTATAGCACAGATACGCAGTATTTT.